A selection of T cell receptor beta chains follows, all from one sample in a study of CD8 T cells in Susac syndrome. TCRdb analysed the immunoSEQ multiplex PCR reads with MiXCR anew, one entry per CDR3 protein. The table includes 150,000 to 200,000 distinct CDR3 sequences, 90% to 95% detected once. Sequences were obtained from CD4+ T cells from PBMCs. These receptors came from a human donor with multiple sclerosis. CDR3s include the opening cysteine and the closing phenylalanine or tryptophan. D genes are given only for firm matches. For some rows the clone size is stated as once, few or many, or as a class when expanded; others skip it.

j_call clone_size v_call d_call cdr3_aa cdr3_nt
TRBJ1-2 - TRBV7-9 - CASSPGTMDGYTF TGTGCCAGCAGCCCCGGGACAATGGATGGCTACACCTTC
TRBJ1-1 - TRBV12-3/TRBV12-4 - CASSLVQPNTEAFF TGTGCCAGCAGTTTAGTACAGCCGAACACTGAAGCTTTCTTT
TRBJ1-3 - TRBV6-5 - CASSSRRGNTIYF TGTGCCAGCAGTTCACGGAGGGGAAACACCATATATTTT
TRBJ1-5 - TRBV19 TRBD1 CASSMGTGRSNQPQHF TGTGCCAGTAGTATGGGGACAGGGAGGAGCAATCAGCCCCAGCATTTT
TRBJ2-2 - TRBV4-2 TRBD2 CASSPIAGGRGTGELFF TGTGCCAGCAGCCCCATAGCGGGGGGGCGGGGCACCGGGGAGCTGTTTTTT
TRBJ1-1 - TRBV5-4 TRBD1 CASSLGQEVTEAFF TGTGCCAGCAGCCTGGGACAGGAGGTAACTGAAGCTTTCTTT
TRBJ2-5 - TRBV11-2 - CASSLQVYQETQYF TGTGCCAGCAGCCTCCAAGTGTACCAAGAGACCCAGTACTTC
TRBJ2-5 - TRBV6-5 TRBD1 CASSPQGRKTQYF TGTGCCAGCAGTCCACAGGGGAGAAAGACCCAGTACTTC
TRBJ2-5 - TRBV5-1 - CASSLQGVRQETQYF TGCGCCAGCAGCTTGCAGGGAGTCCGTCAAGAGACCCAGTACTTC
TRBJ1-2 - TRBV6-6 - CASSYRVRDISYGYTF TGTGCCAGCAGTTACCGAGTCCGGGACATATCCTATGGCTACACCTTC
TRBJ2-5 - TRBV28 TRBD2 CASTTFGGRARLQRGERQTQYF TGTGCCAGCACCACTTTCGGCGGGAGGGCCAGGTTACAAAGAGGGGAACGGCAGACCCAGTACTTC
TRBJ2-5 few TRBV11-2 - CASRVAGDQETQYF TGTGCCAGCAGGGTGGCAGGGGACCAAGAGACCCAGTACTTC
TRBJ2-2 - TRBV7-6 - CASSRRIDDTGELFF TGTGCCAGCAGCCGCCGGATAGACGACACCGGGGAGCTGTTTTTT
TRBJ1-2 - TRBV6-2/TRBV6-3 - CASRLRTYGYTF TGTGCCAGCAGGCTTAGGACCTATGGCTACACCTTC
TRBJ2-1 - TRBV28 TRBD2 CASSLMGTSYNEQFF TGTGCCAGCAGTTTAATGGGGACTAGTTACAATGAGCAGTTCTTC
TRBJ1-6 once TRBV20-1 - CSARRWNSPLHF TGCAGTGCTCGCAGGTGGAATTCACCCCTCCACTTT
TRBJ1-2 - TRBV7-9 TRBD1 CASSFWTGNYGYTF TGTGCCAGCAGCTTCTGGACAGGGAACTATGGCTACACCTTC
TRBJ2-7 - TRBV28 TRBD1 CASLGQAYEQYF TGTGCCAGTCTAGGACAGGCCTACGAGCAGTACTTC
TRBJ1-1 - TRBV19 - CASSAQTNLAEAFF TGTGCCAGTAGTGCCCAGACGAACCTTGCTGAAGCTTTCTTT
TRBJ2-3 - TRBV19 - CATKGRLPPREQYF TGTGCCACAAAGGGCAGGCTCCCACCTCGTGAGCAGTATTTT
TRBJ2-5 - TRBV7-8 TRBD1 CAAGTGQETQYF TGTGCCGCAGGGACAGGGCAAGAGACCCAGTACTTC
TRBJ1-3 - TRBV6-5 - CASSSALWSGNTIYF TGTGCCAGCAGTTCCGCTCTGTGGTCTGGAAACACCATATATTTT
TRBJ2-2 - TRBV4-3 TRBD2 CASSGGGRNTGELFF TGCGCCAGCAGCGGCGGGGGGCGGAACACCGGGGAGCTGTTTTTT
TRBJ2-5 - TRBV18 TRBD1 CASSPGQGIRGETQYF TGTGCCAGCTCACCGGGACAGGGAATTCGAGGAGAGACCCAGTACTTC
TRBJ2-4 - TRBV11-1 TRBD1 CASSKTGEGTKNIQYF TGTGCCAGCAGCAAGACAGGGGAAGGAACCAAAAACATTCAGTACTTC
TRBJ2-7 once TRBV4-1 - CASSQAATTPGEQYF TGCGCCAGCAGCCAAGCAGCGACTACACCAGGGGAGCAGTACTTC
TRBJ1-4 - TRBV7-2 - CASSFRQPATNEKLFF TGTGCCAGCAGCTTTAGACAGCCGGCAACTAATGAAAAACTGTTTTTT
TRBJ2-7 - TRBV14 - CASSQLPYEQYF TGTGCCAGCAGCCAACTCCCCTACGAGCAGTACTTC
TRBJ2-5 - TRBV4-2 TRBD2 CASSRGTSGGETQYF TGTGCCAGCAGCCGCGGGACTAGCGGGGGAGAGACCCAGTACTTC
TRBJ1-1 - TRBV5-1 - CASSLAGGATEAFF TGCGCCAGCAGCTTGGCCGGCGGGGCTACTGAAGCTTTCTTT
TRBJ2-5 - TRBV7-2 - CASSLQDRETQYF TGTGCCAGCAGCTTACAGGACAGAGAGACCCAGTACTTC
TRBJ2-5 - TRBV24-1 - CATSDGGPETQYF TGTGCCACCAGTGACGGTGGGCCAGAGACCCAGTACTTC
TRBJ2-6 - TRBV5-1 TRBD1 CASSSRDSRSSSGANVLTF TGCGCCAGCAGCTCCCGGGACAGTCGATCCAGCTCTGGGGCCAACGTCCTGACTTTC
TRBJ2-2 - TRBV12-3/TRBV12-4 - CASSLQSNTGELFF TGTGCCAGCAGTTTACAGAGCAACACCGGGGAGCTGTTTTTT
TRBJ2-5 - TRBV6-2/TRBV6-3 TRBD2 CASSRWTSGSQETQYF TGTGCCAGCAGTAGGTGGACTAGCGGAAGCCAAGAGACCCAGTACTTC
TRBJ2-3 - TRBV7-2 - CASSLWVDTDTQYF TGTGCCAGCAGCTTGTGGGTGGACACAGATACGCAGTATTTT
TRBJ2-7 - TRBV10-3 - CAIAGTPPYEQYF TGTGCCATAGCCGGGACACCTCCCTACGAGCAGTACTTC
TRBJ1-2 - TRBV10-2 - CASSESFGAYGYTF TGCGCCAGCAGTGAGTCGTTCGGGGCCTATGGCTACACCTTC
TRBJ1-6 once TRBV5-4 TRBD1 CASSLEGQSNNSPLHF TGTGCCAGCAGCTTAGAGGGACAGTCAAATAATTCACCCCTCCACTTT
TRBJ1-5 - TRBV12-3/TRBV12-4 - CASSLEQGFGQPQHF TGTGCCAGCAGTTTAGAGCAGGGGTTTGGTCAGCCCCAGCATTTT
TRBJ1-5 - TRBV18 - CASSPKGPEDQPQHF TGTGCCAGCTCACCCAAGGGGCCAGAGGATCAGCCCCAGCATTTT
TRBJ1-5 - TRBV30 TRBD1 CAWSRTGTGGYQPQHF TGTGCCTGGAGTCGAACCGGGACAGGGGGTTATCAGCCCCAGCATTTT
TRBJ1-1 few TRBV3-1 TRBD1 CASSPRTGNTEAFF TGTGCCAGCAGCCCCCGGACAGGGAACACTGAAGCTTTCTTT
TRBJ1-5 - TRBV20-1 TRBD1 CSASGTGGDNQPQHF TGCAGTGCTTCCGGGACAGGGGGAGACAATCAGCCCCAGCATTTT
TRBJ2-7 - TRBV3-1 TRBD2 CASSQGVAGGSYEQYF TGTGCCAGCAGCCAAGGTGTAGCGGGAGGGTCGTACGAGCAGTACTTC
TRBJ1-1 - TRBV7-2 - CASSLVLAEAFF TGTGCCAGCAGCTTAGTGCTCGCTGAAGCTTTCTTT
TRBJ2-4 - TRBV11-2 TRBD2 CASSRTGSLLAGGRNKNIQYF TGTGCCAGCAGCAGGACAGGGTCGTTACTAGCGGGAGGGCGGAACAAAAACATTCAGTACTTC
TRBJ2-5 - TRBV18 TRBD1 CASSTYRGQETQYF TGTGCCAGCTCAACTTACAGGGGCCAAGAGACCCAGTACTTC
TRBJ2-3 - TRBV12-3/TRBV12-4 - CASSPRSDSTDTQYF TGTGCCAGCAGTCCTAGATCGGATAGCACAGATACGCAGTATTTT
TRBJ1-2 - TRBV3-1 - CASSPPGHLNYGYTF TGTGCCAGCAGCCCACCGGGACATCTAAACTATGGCTACACCTTC
TRBJ1-5 - TRBV12-3/TRBV12-4 - CASSSPIGPSNQPQHF TGTGCCAGCAGTAGTCCCATAGGACCGAGCAATCAGCCCCAGCATTTT
TRBJ2-7 few TRBV5-1 TRBD1 CASSLQGSSYEQYF TGCGCCAGCAGCTTACAGGGGAGCTCCTACGAGCAGTACTTC
TRBJ2-7 - TRBV30 TRBD1 CAFSRGPYEQYF TGTGCCTTTAGCAGGGGGCCCTACGAGCAGTACTTC
TRBJ2-5 - TRBV28 - CASELGSQETQYF TGTGCCAGCGAGTTGGGGTCGCAAGAGACCCAGTACTTC
TRBJ2-2 once TRBV20-1 - CSAGGRRTGELFF TGCAGTGCTGGGGGACGGCGGACCGGGGAGCTGTTTTTT
TRBJ2-5 once TRBV9 - CASSVDPFETQYF TGTGCCAGCAGCGTAGATCCATTTGAGACCCAGTACTTC
TRBJ1-2 - TRBV20-1 - CSAPTTLFSTNYGYTF TGCAGTGCTCCTACGACCCTGTTCTCTACTAACTATGGCTACACCTTC
TRBJ2-1 - TRBV9 - CASSPELYNEQFF TGTGCCAGCAGTCCGGAACTCTACAATGAGCAGTTCTTC
TRBJ2-3 few TRBV18 - CASSPQGDTQYF TGTGCCAGCTCACCACAGGGCGATACGCAGTATTTT
TRBJ1-6 - TRBV6-5 - CASSSTFRRSYNSPLHF TGTGCCAGCAGTTCCACCTTCCGGAGGTCCTATAATTCACCCCTCCACTTT